This is a list of T cell receptor beta chains from one sample in a study of CD8 T cells in ankylosing spondylitis. TCRdb fed the 5' RACE reads into MiXCR, producing one record per CDR3 protein. The sample contains about 130,000 distinct CDR3 sequences, 7% of which appear only once. Material: blood, either unsorted or a sorted T cell fraction (not recorded which). The receptors stem from a male donor with ankylosing spondylitis or in good health (not recorded which). CDR3s include the opening cysteine and the closing phenylalanine or tryptophan. The D gene is left open where the match is weak. Some rows have no size entry. The others give once, few or many, or a class for an expanded clone.

J gene	V gene	clone size	D gene	CDR3 protein	CDR3 DNA
TRBJ1-1	TRBV7-9	-	TRBD1	CASSRTGFTGAFF	TGTGCCAGCAGCAGGACAGGTTTCACCGGAGCTTTCTTT
TRBJ2-7	TRBV20-1	many	-	CSARDGGRSYEQYF	TGCAGTGCTAGAGATGGGGGCAGGTCCTACGAGCAGTACTTC
TRBJ2-5	TRBV5-1	many	TRBD1	CASSLQGAETQYF	TGCGCCAGCAGCTTACAGGGGGCTGAGACCCAGTACTTC
TRBJ1-1	TRBV20-1	many	TRBD1	CSARDYRAGGGTEAFF	TGCAGTGCTAGAGATTATAGGGCAGGGGGAGGGACTGAAGCTTTCTTT
TRBJ2-3	TRBV9	many	TRBD2	CASSVGGRADTQYF	TGTGCCAGCAGCGTGGGCGGGAGGGCAGATACGCAGTATTTT
TRBJ2-7	TRBV20-1	many	-	CSADPQGSQSYEQYF	TGCAGTGCTGACCCCCAGGGGTCGCAGTCCTACGAGCAGTACTTC
TRBJ2-2	TRBV29-1	few	-	CSVAHGYTGELFF	TGCAGCGTTGCCCACGGATACACCGGGGAGCTGTTTTTT
TRBJ2-5	TRBV12-3/TRBV12-4	many	-	CASRNGALETQYF	TGTGCCAGCAGAAACGGAGCCCTGGAGACCCAGTACTTC
TRBJ2-2	TRBV20-1	many	-	CSARAKSSDTGELFF	TGCAGTGCTAGAGCCAAGAGCAGCGATACCGGGGAGCTGTTTTTT
TRBJ2-1	TRBV19	many	TRBD2	CASSISSGGPNEQFF	TGTGCCAGTAGTATCTCTAGCGGGGGACCCAATGAGCAGTTCTTC
TRBJ1-1	TRBV12-3/TRBV12-4	many	-	CASSRFTEAFF	TGTGCCAGCAGTAGGTTCACTGAAGCTTTCTTT
TRBJ1-1	TRBV20-1	many	-	CSAPDRRMNTEAFF	TGCAGTGCTCCCGACAGGCGCATGAACACTGAAGCTTTCTTT
TRBJ2-3	TRBV19	many	TRBD1	CASTGTARSGQGVNTQYF	TGTGCCAGTACCGGGACAGCCCGATCGGGACAGGGGGTGAATACGCAGTATTTT
TRBJ1-1	TRBV20-1	many	-	CSVAKRAVGMAFF	TGCAGTGTCGCTAAGCGGGCAGTCGGGATGGCTTTCTTT
TRBJ2-7	TRBV20-1	many	-	CSASSAGAYEQYF	TGCAGTGCTAGTTCTGCAGGGGCCTACGAGCAGTACTTC
TRBJ1-1	TRBV5-1	many	-	CASTGQVNTEAFF	TGCGCCAGCACGGGGCAAGTGAACACTGAAGCTTTCTTT
TRBJ2-5	TRBV3-1	many	-	CASSQDRETQYF	TGCGCCAGCAGCCAAGATCGTGAGACCCAGTACTTC
TRBJ2-7	TRBV10-3	many	TRBD2	CAISDPGLGTSYEQYF	TGTGCCATCAGTGATCCGGGACTAGGGACCTCCTACGAGCAGTACTTC
TRBJ1-4	TRBV5-1	many	-	CASSLGQGINEKLFF	TGCGCCAGCAGCTTGGGCCAGGGGATTAATGAAAAACTGTTTTTT
TRBJ2-2	TRBV5-1	many	TRBD1	CASSPGQPNTGELFF	TGCGCCAGCAGCCCGGGACAGCCGAACACCGGGGAGCTGTTTTTT
TRBJ2-3	TRBV5-1	many	-	CASSLGLLRAGPGDTQYF	TGCGCCAGCAGCTTGGGATTGCTGCGCGCGGGGCCCGGAGATACGCAGTATTTT
TRBJ1-5	TRBV12-3/TRBV12-4	many	-	CASSRVAQPQHF	TGTGCCAGCAGCCGGGTGGCCCAGCCCCAGCATTTT
TRBJ2-7	TRBV5-1	many	TRBD1	CASSLTGGAYEQYF	TGCGCCAGCAGCTTGACAGGGGGAGCCTACGAGCAGTACTTC
TRBJ1-4	TRBV20-1	many	TRBD1	CSAYQQGANEKLFF	TGCAGTGCTTATCAACAGGGGGCGAATGAAAAACTGTTTTTT
TRBJ1-1	TRBV20-1	many	-	CSASNTRDTEAFF	TGCAGTGCTTCGAATACCAGGGATACTGAAGCTTTCTTT
TRBJ2-1	TRBV6-4	many	TRBD1	CASSDSAGGHEQFF	TGTGCCAGCAGTGACTCGGCAGGGGGCCATGAGCAGTTCTTC
TRBJ2-7	TRBV19	many	-	CASSVGPNPTYEQYF	TGTGCCAGTAGTGTCGGACCTAACCCCACCTACGAGCAGTACTTC
TRBJ2-1	TRBV9	many	-	CASSVDASYNEQFF	TGTGCCAGCAGCGTAGACGCCTCCTACAATGAGCAGTTCTTC
TRBJ1-1	TRBV7-2	many	-	CASSLHSVVDTEAFF	TGTGCCAGCAGCTTACACTCAGTCGTGGACACTGAAGCTTTCTTT
TRBJ2-7	TRBV14	many	TRBD2	CASSQDGTTSYEQYF	TGTGCCAGCAGCCAAGATGGGACTACCTCCTACGAGCAGTACTTC
TRBJ2-7	TRBV9	many	-	CASSVSSEGEQYF	TGTGCCAGCAGCGTTTCTAGCGAGGGCGAGCAGTACTTC
TRBJ1-2	TRBV28	many	TRBD1	CAIRDRGIGYTF	TGTGCCATCCGGGACAGGGGAATTGGCTACACCTTC
TRBJ1-4	TRBV28	many	-	CASSQLPTNEKLFF	TGTGCCAGCAGCCAGCTTCCAACTAATGAAAAACTGTTTTTT
TRBJ2-7	TRBV10-3	many	-	CAISPDSFYEQYF	TGTGCCATCAGCCCCGACAGTTTCTACGAGCAGTACTTC
TRBJ1-5	TRBV20-1	many	TRBD1	CSATNRGVQPQHF	TGCAGTGCTACGAACAGGGGGGTTCAGCCCCAGCATTTT
TRBJ1-1	TRBV18	many	-	CASSPDSEAFF	TGTGCCAGCTCACCGGACAGTGAAGCTTTCTTT
TRBJ2-1	TRBV12-5	many	TRBD2	CASGLGTSGYNEQFF	TGTGCTAGTGGTTTAGGGACTAGCGGTTACAATGAGCAGTTCTTC
TRBJ1-5	TRBV20-1	many	-	CSATTGRNQPQHF	TGCAGTGCTACTACAGGGCGTAATCAGCCCCAGCATTTT
TRBJ1-1	TRBV5-5	many	-	CASSLAPLEAFF	TGTGCCAGCAGCTTGGCTCCTCTCGAAGCTTTCTTT
TRBJ2-1	TRBV5-1	many	TRBD2	CASSSAGGLYNEQFF	TGCGCCAGCAGCTCAGCGGGAGGCTTGTACAATGAGCAGTTCTTC
TRBJ2-3	TRBV19	many	-	CASSISDTQYF	TGTGCCAGTAGTATCTCAGATACGCAGTATTTT
TRBJ1-5	TRBV29-1	many	-	CSVGGGGNQPQHF	TGCAGCGTGGGGGGAGGAGGCAATCAGCCCCAGCATTTT
TRBJ2-3	TRBV27	many	-	CASSLRGYEDTQYF	TGTGCCAGCAGTTTAAGGGGGTATGAAGATACGCAGTATTTT
TRBJ2-5	TRBV5-1	many	TRBD2	CASSVTSGSHETQYF	TGCGCCAGCAGCGTGACTAGCGGGAGCCATGAGACCCAGTACTTC
TRBJ2-5	TRBV12-3/TRBV12-4	many	TRBD2	CASSSGGKETQYF	TGTGCCAGCAGTTCGGGGGGAAAAGAGACCCAGTACTTC
TRBJ2-6	TRBV7-2	-	-	CASSSWGAGANVLTF	TGTGCCAGCAGCTCTTGGGGTGCGGGGGCCAACGTCCTGACTTTC
TRBJ1-6	TRBV5-6	many	-	CASRPTGFDNSPLHF	TGTGCCAGCAGGCCTACAGGGTTCGATAATTCACCCCTCCACTTT
TRBJ2-4	TRBV20-1	many	TRBD2	CSARSLAGAKNIQYF	TGCAGTGCTAGATCCCTAGCGGGAGCCAAAAACATTCAGTACTTC
TRBJ1-1	TRBV5-1	many	-	CASSWGWDEAAEAFF	TGCGCCAGCAGCTGGGGGTGGGACGAGGCGGCTGAAGCTTTCTTT
TRBJ2-7	TRBV20-1	-	-	CSALMGDEQYF	TGCAGTGCGTTGATGGGGGACGAGCAGTACTTC
TRBJ2-7	TRBV12-3/TRBV12-4	many	-	CASSIRDDSYEQYF	TGTGCCAGCAGTATCCGGGACGACTCCTACGAGCAGTACTTC
TRBJ2-1	TRBV3-1	-	TRBD2	CACSQDLGLAGDYNEQFF	TGTGCCTGCAGCCAAGATCTGGGGCTAGCGGGGGACTACAATGAGCAGTTCTTC
TRBJ1-2	TRBV27	many	-	CASSFTGRGGYTF	TGTGCCAGCAGTTTCACAGGGAGGGGTGGCTACACCTTC